The sequence of this T cell receptor beta chain was determined in a study of blood T cell repertoires in COVID-19. In the original workflow: Reference gene primer amplification gave nucleated cell count estimates. TCRdb's table, derived via immunoSEQ multiplex PCR, lists solely in-frame clones and lacks some. The V and J calls and clone size come from that table; D and trimming were worked out from the DNA. The repertoire holds approximately 280,000 clones, around 89% seen once, with approximately 4.3% in the top ten. The germline V gene encodes CDR1 SGHRS and CDR2 YFSETQ. The junction had 8 bases not matched to a gene; V was cut back by 3 bases and J by 5 bases. This CDR3 contains 16 residues.

What was sequenced was peripheral blood. The chain combines TRBV5-1 with TRBJ2-2; TRBD1 aligns across 9 bases. The source is a man aged 35 to 55 with acute or convalescent COVID-19. The CDR3 region has the DNA TGCGCCAGCAGCTACAGGGGGCGAGAATTAACCGGGGAGCTGTTTTTT. It is translated as CASSYRGRELTGELFF.